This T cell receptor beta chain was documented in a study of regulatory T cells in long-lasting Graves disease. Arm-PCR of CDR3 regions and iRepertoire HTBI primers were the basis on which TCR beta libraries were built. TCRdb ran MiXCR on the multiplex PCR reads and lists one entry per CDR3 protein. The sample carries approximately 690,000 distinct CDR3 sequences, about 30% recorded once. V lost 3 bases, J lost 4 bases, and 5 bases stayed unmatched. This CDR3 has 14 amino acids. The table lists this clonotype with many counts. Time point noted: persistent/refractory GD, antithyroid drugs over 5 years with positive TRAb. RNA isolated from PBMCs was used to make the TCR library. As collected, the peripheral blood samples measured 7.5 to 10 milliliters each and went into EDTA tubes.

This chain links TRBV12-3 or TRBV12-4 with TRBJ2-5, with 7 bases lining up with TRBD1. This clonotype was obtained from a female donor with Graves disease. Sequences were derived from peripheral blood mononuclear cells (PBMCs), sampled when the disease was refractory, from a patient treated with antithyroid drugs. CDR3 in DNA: TGTGCCAGCAGTTTCCGGGACAGAGGAGAGACCCAGTACTTC. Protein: CASSFRDRGETQYF.